This entry lists 30 T cell receptor beta chains sequenced from one sample in a study of T cells in Graves' hyperthyroidism and ophthalmopathy (dated by TCRdb to the late 2010s). Library prep was done by multiplex PCR. Instrument used: Illumina HiSeq 2000. The TCR beta CDR3 regions were amplified from RNA transcripts. A first-round RT-PCR of the TCR CDR3 used the HTBI primer set with the Qiagen OneStep RT-PCR kit. Using fastp at Q25 and MiXCR, TCRdb reprocessed the public reads and kept productive beta chains. Under each unique CDR3 protein, matching rows form one entry showing the most common genes and DNA. The sample table lists about 590,000 distinct CDR3 sequences, 14% of them with a count of one. The ten largest clones take up about 6.6% of the sample. The sample consisted of blood. Receptors were obtained from a woman between 18 and 30 years old with Graves' ophthalmopathy.

This clonotype was seen a few times. This sequence may be a read error, since a much larger clone differs from it by one base. The gene calls are TRBV3-1 and TRBJ2-1; 8 bases fit TRBD2. The germline V gene encodes CDR1 LGHDT and CDR2 YNNKEL (reference sequence). The CDR3 consists of 17 residues. The CDR3, as DNA: TGTGCCAACAGCCAAGACCTTACTAGCGGAACCAACAATGAGCAGTTCTTC. It yields the protein CANSQDLTSGTNNEQFF.

In its sample, this clonotype was seen many times. The gene calls are TRBV5-1 and TRBJ1-1, with D possibly TRBD1 on 6 matching bases. V was pared by 3 bases and J by 0 bases, with 12 bases between. The germline V gene has CDR1 SGHRS and CDR2 YFSETQ. This CDR3 has 15 amino acids. This CDR3 is CASSSLTGLNTEAFF. CDR3 coding DNA: TGCGCCAGCAGCTCGTTGACAGGCTTGAACACTGAAGCTTTCTTT.

By its share, this clonotype is medium-sized. This chain joins TRBV2 and TRBJ2-7; D ambiguous. Germline values: CDR1 SNHLY, CDR2 FYNNEI. V dropped 4 bases and J dropped 0 bases, with 10 bases sitting between them. There are 14 residues in the CDR3. CDR3 sequence (DNA): TGTGCCAGCAGTGTCCGGCAGAGCTCCTACGAGCAGTACTTC. Protein product: CASSVRQSSYEQYF.

The chain combines TRBV4-1 with TRBJ2-7; TRBD1 might be the D (6 bases). The length of the CDR3 is 14 residues. Trimming stripped 3 bases from V and 3 bases from J, with 12 bases between. CDR1 is MGHRA and CDR2 is YSYEKL in the germline V gene. The CDR3 DNA reads as TGCGCCAGCAGCCACCGGACAGACCACTACGAGCAGTACTTC. Translation gives CASSHRTDHYEQYF.

This clonotype has only a few counts. The V and J genes are TRBV19 and TRBJ2-4; D is unresolved. Germline V gene lookup returns CDR1 LNHDA and CDR2 SQIVND (reference sequence). V dropped 8 bases and J dropped 6 bases, with 17 bases sitting between them. CDR3 length: 14 residues. The CDR3 DNA sequence: TGTGCCAGTCACCCACAGATGGACGGAAACATTCAGTACTTC. It translates to CASHPQMDGNIQYF.

This clonotype was observed many times. The chain links TRBV7-8 to TRBJ2-4, with D unclear. There are 13 residues in the CDR3. Trimming removed 5 bases from V and 0 bases from J, with 5 bases in between. Germline V gene data show CDR1 as SGHVS and CDR2 as FQNEAQ. The CDR3 sequence is CASSRRAKNIQYF. The CDR3 DNA reads as TGTGCCAGCAGCCGAAGAGCCAAAAACATTCAGTACTTC.

This clonotype was counted a few times. The chain has TRBV9 and TRBJ2-3; D gene ambiguous. The CDR3 covers 15 residues. Trimming removed 0 bases at V and 0 bases at J, with 8 bases between. Germline V lookup: CDR1 SGDLS, CDR2 YYNGEE. The CDR3 DNA is TGTGCCAGCAGCGTAGGAGGCCCCAGCACAGATACGCAGTATTTT. Residues: CASSVGGPSTDTQYF.

The chain employs TRBV18 and TRBJ1-4; no clear D gene. Trimming removed 0 bases from V and 7 bases from J, with 12 bases in between. The V gene's germline CDR1 is KGHSH and CDR2 LQKENI. This CDR3 is built from 15 residues. This chain's CDR3 is CASSPPRASGEKLFF. In DNA form, the CDR3 reads TGTGCCAGCTCACCACCGAGAGCCTCGGGTGAAAAACTGTTTTTT.

This clonotype was seen ten or more times. The chain carries TRBV6-1 and TRBJ1-1; possible D gene TRBD1, 5 bases. The V gene's germline CDR1 is MNHNS and CDR2 SASEGT. V lost 1 base, J lost 11 bases, and 14 bases lay in between. This CDR3 comprises 13 residues. This CDR3 is CASSEDQGSGAFF. The CDR3 nucleotides are TGTGCCAGCAGTGAAGATCAGGGCAGTGGGGCTTTCTTT.

This clonotype was counted many times. The chain carries TRBV28 and TRBJ1-5; no clear D gene. Germline V gene sequence: CDR1 MDHEN, CDR2 SYDVKM. Trimming cost V 0 bases and J 0 bases, with 15 bases left between them. CDR3 length: 18 residues. CDR3 loop: CASSLCTHIDYSNQPQHF. CDR3 DNA: TGTGCCAGCAGTTTATGCACCCACATTGATTATAGCAATCAGCCCCAGCATTTT.

This clonotype appeared many times. The chain combines TRBV7-3 with TRBJ2-7; TRBD2 agrees at 7 bases. V dropped 1 base and J dropped 5; count of bases not matched to a gene: 17. The germline gives CDR1 SGHTA, CDR2 FQGTGA. The CDR3 length is 18 residues. The CDR3 nucleotides read TGTGCCAGCAGCTTAAGTCCTGGCTTGCGGGAGTGGGGCCACGAGCAGTACTTC. Protein: CASSLSPGLREWGHEQYF.

This chain uses TRBV12-3 or TRBV12-4 with TRBJ2-1; TRBD2 agrees at 10 bases. The CDR3 loop spans 18 amino acids. V was pared by 4 bases and J by 0 bases, with 9 bases of the junction left unmatched. CDR3: CASSWLAGELSSYNEQFF. CDR3 DNA sequence: TGTGCCAGCAGTTGGCTAGCGGGAGAGCTGAGCTCCTACAATGAGCAGTTCTTC.

This clonotype was recorded at least ten times. The chain employs TRBV29-1 and TRBJ1-1; unclear D gene. Per germline, CDR1 SQVTM and CDR2 ANQGSEA. V lost 4 bases to trimming and J lost 1 base, with 10 bases between them. The CDR3 contains 13 residues. CDR3 in DNA: TGCAGCGTTGCCCGGTCCGAGAACACTGAAGCTTTCTTT. Residues: CSVARSENTEAFF.

This clonotype was recorded at least ten times. This chain links TRBV5-1 with TRBJ1-1; a weak D match, TRBD1 (5 bases). The V and J ends lost 1 base and 1 base respectively, with 17 bases between them. The CDR3 is 17 residues long. Germline V lookup: CDR1 SGHRS, CDR2 YFSETQ. The CDR3 DNA reads TGCGCCAGCAGCTTGTACAATCGGACACGGACGAACACTGAAGCTTTCTTT. Translation gives CASSLYNRTRTNTEAFF.

This clonotype was observed at least ten times. V is TRBV7-9 and J is TRBJ2-1, with D perhaps TRBD2 (6 bases). The CDR3 is 16 amino acids. The germline V gene has CDR1 SEHNR and CDR2 FQNEAQ (reference sequence). Trimming removed 5 bases at V and 0 bases at J, with 14 bases between. The CDR3 bases are TGTGCCAGCAGCCCCAGCGGGTCTAGCTCCTACAATGAGCAGTTCTTC. It is translated as CASSPSGSSSYNEQFF.

This clonotype was seen ten or more times. The CDR3 here is CSPKPTGQRNTEAFF. CDR3 coding DNA: TGCAGTCCCAAACCTACGGGACAGAGGAACACTGAAGCTTTCTTT. The rearrangement uses TRBV20-1 and TRBJ1-1; TRBD1 agrees at 7 bases. CDR3 length equals 15 residues. V shed 8 bases, J shed 1 base, and the junction held 13 bases outside the gene matches. Germline CDR1 is DFQATT and CDR2 is SNEGSKA (reference sequence).

This clonotype was counted many times. The genes are TRBV12-3 or TRBV12-4 and TRBJ2-4; D may be TRBD2 (5 bases). The CDR3 runs 14 residues. V lost 4 bases and J 3 bases, leaving 10 bases between the germline ends. The CDR3 sequence is CASSSGIDKNIQYF. CDR3 nucleotide sequence: TGTGCCAGCAGTTCCGGGATCGACAAAAACATTCAGTACTTC.

At least ten counts were recorded for this clonotype. The rearrangement uses TRBV20-1 and TRBJ1-5; TRBD1 is a possible D gene (5 bases). Germline CDR1 and CDR2: DFQATT and SNEGSKA (reference sequence). The CDR3 consists of 13 residues. Trimming left V 5 bases short and J 2 bases short, with 10 bases between. The CDR3: CSAGGWGNQPQHF. The CDR3 coding sequence is TGCAGTGCTGGGGGATGGGGCAATCAGCCCCAGCATTTT.

The chain combines TRBV20-1 with TRBJ2-1, with 14 nucleotides matching TRBD2. CDR3 length equals 15 residues. The V gene end was trimmed by 5 bases and the J gene end by 7 bases; junction bases not matched to a gene: 7. Germline V lookup: CDR1 DFQATT, CDR2 SNEGSKA (reference sequence). The CDR3 DNA sequence: TGCAGTGCTTTCGGGACTAGCGGGAGTAGTAATGAGCAGTTCTTC. Amino acids: CSAFGTSGSSNEQFF.

This clonotype appeared many times. This chain's CDR3 is CASSLWGFSGEQYF. The CDR3 nucleotides read TGTGCCAGCAGTTTGTGGGGCTTCTCGGGCGAGCAGTACTTC. The chain couples TRBV28 to TRBJ2-7, with D tentatively TRBD1 (5 bases). V was shortened by 3 bases and J by 6 bases, with 15 bases between the two germline ends. Looked up from germline, CDR1 is MDHEN and CDR2 is SYDVKM. The CDR3 has 14 amino acids.

For this clonotype: A much larger clone is a single base away; this may be a read error. The genes are TRBV7-8 and TRBJ2-1, with no clear D. With 2 bases removed from V and 9 bases from J, the gap between germline ends came to 29 bases. CDR3 length: 19 amino acids. The germline V gene has CDR1 SGHVS and CDR2 FQNEAQ. CDR3 in amino acids: CASSLRPSQNKLVGSEQFF. In nucleotides, the CDR3 is TGTGCCAGCAGCTTAAGGCCTTCACAGAATAAATTGGTTGGTAGTGAGCAGTTCTTC.

Ten or more counts support this clonotype. The V gene is TRBV11-2, the J gene TRBJ1-2; 7 bases agree with TRBD1. The CDR3 is 16 amino acids. CDR1 and CDR2 from the germline V gene are SGHAT and FQNNGV. Trimming took 2 bases from V and 8 from J; bases not matched to a gene: 14. CDR3 protein: CASSLNRGYSDVGYTF. The DNA for the CDR3 is TGTGCCAGCAGCTTAAACAGGGGCTACAGTGATGTGGGCTACACCTTC. The full variable domain, rest sourced from reference TRBV11-2 and TRBJ1-2, is EAGVAQSPRYKIIEKRQSVAFWCNPISGHATLYWYQQILGQGPKLLIQFQNNGVVDDSQLPKDRFSAERLKGVDSTLKIQPAKLEDSAVYLCASSLNRGYSDVGYTFGSGTRLTVV.

This clonotype was observed at least ten times. The V gene is TRBV3-1, the J gene TRBJ2-2, with 8 bases that match TRBD2. The CDR3 spans 15 residues. Germline V gives CDR1 LGHDT, CDR2 YNNKEL (reference sequence). V shed 0 bases and J 6 bases; nucleotides not matched to a gene: 3. Written as DNA, the CDR3 is TGTGCCAGCAGCCAAGAAGCGGGAGTCCCCGGGGAGCTGTTTTTT. Its translation is CASSQEAGVPGELFF.

This clonotype turned up a few times. The rearrangement uses TRBV5-1 and TRBJ1-4; TRBD1 might be the D (6 bases). Germline CDR1 and CDR2: SGHRS and YFSETQ. The CDR3 runs to 16 residues. V was cut by 4 bases and J by 4 bases, with 17 bases left in between. CDR3 residues: CASSREGTLHNEKLFF. For the CDR3, the DNA is TGCGCCAGCAGCCGAGAGGGGACACTTCATAATGAAAAACTGTTTTTT.

The V and J genes are TRBV7-8 and TRBJ2-5; 12 nucleotides align to TRBD2. This CDR3 has 16 residues. V trimming: 2 bases; J trimming: 4 bases; junction bases outside the gene matches: 5. The germline V gene has CDR1 SGHVS and CDR2 FQNEAQ. In DNA, the CDR3 is TGTGCCAGCAGCTTAAGATTACTAGCGGGGGGAGAGACCCAGTACTTC. It translates to CASSLRLLAGGETQYF.

This clonotype was counted ten times or more. The V gene is TRBV28, the J gene TRBJ2-5; D may be TRBD1 (6 bases). The CDR3 is made up of 15 amino acids. Trimming removed 3 bases from V and 5 bases from J, with 16 bases in between. CDR1 is MDHEN and CDR2 is SYDVKM in the germline V gene. CDR3 sequence (DNA): TGTGCCAGCAGTTTGGCGGCAGGGGTCTGGGAGACCCAGTACTTC. Translated, it gives CASSLAAGVWETQYF.

The chain has TRBV19 and TRBJ1-1; D ambiguous. V was pared by 4 bases and J by 5 bases, with 8 bases between. Germline V gene sequence: CDR1 LNHDA, CDR2 SQIVND (reference sequence). This CDR3 region has 12 residues. Written as DNA, the CDR3 is TGTGCCAGTAGTAGATCGGGAACTGAAGCTTTCTTT. It encodes CASSRSGTEAFF.

This rearrangement joins TRBV27 to TRBJ1-1; the D is unclear. V lost 4 bases to trimming and J lost 5 bases, with 14 bases between them. This CDR3 is built from 14 residues. CDR1 and CDR2 (germline): MNHEY, SMNVEV (reference sequence). DNA for the CDR3: TGTGCCAGCAGTTCGCCAATTAGAAGAACTGAAGCTTTCTTT. This codes for CASSSPIRRTEAFF.

This clonotype was found many times. V usage is TRBV27 and J usage is TRBJ1-1, with a tentative D call TRBD1 (6 bases). The CDR3 runs to 13 residues. Germline V gene lookup returns CDR1 MNHEY and CDR2 SMNVEV (reference sequence). Trimming removed 7 bases at V and 5 bases at J, with 14 bases between. The CDR3 reads CASTPLGATEAFF. DNA for the CDR3: TGTGCCAGCACTCCCTTGGGGGCTACTGAAGCTTTCTTT.

In its sample, this clonotype was seen many times. The chain has TRBV9 and TRBJ2-3; possibly TRBD1 or TRBD2 for D (5 bases each). V lost 4 bases, J lost 1 base, and 16 bases lay in between. CDR3 size: 16 residues. Germline V CDR1 and CDR2: SGDLS, YYNGEE. CDR3 DNA sequence: TGTGCCAGCAGCCCAGGGAGAGGGAGAGGCACAGATACGCAGTATTTT. It encodes CASSPGRGRGTDTQYF.